A selection of T cell receptor beta chains follows, all from one sample in a study of beta chain features in type 1 diabetes. Clones were sequenced by immunoSEQ multiplex PCR, and TCRdb holds only the in-frame ones, with some missing. This table has about 280,000 clones, approximately 16% appearing once. The sequenced material came from naive CD4+ T cells from blood. The origin of the receptors is a man between 18 and 29 years old with type 1 diabetes. Both conserved end residues are part of each CDR3. A D gene is named only where the DNA matches it firmly. Rows may omit the clone size; those that give it use once, few, many or a size class.

size	V	J	D	CDR3	DNA
few	TRBV14	TRBJ2-1	NA	CASSQDVLAYVNEQFF	TGTGCCAGCAGCCAAGATGTGTTAGCGTATGTCAATGAGCAGTTCTTC
NA	TRBV27	TRBJ2-2	TRBD1	CASYPGQVAAGELFF	TGTGCCAGCTACCCGGGACAGGTTGCGGCCGGGGAGCTGTTTTTT
NA	TRBV2	TRBJ1-3	NA	CASKRESSGNTIYF	TGTGCCAGCAAAAGGGAGAGCTCTGGAAACACCATATATTTT
NA	TRBV19	TRBJ2-5	TRBD1	CASSMTGLVQETQYF	TGTGCCAGTAGTATGACAGGGTTGGTCCAAGAGACCCAGTACTTC
NA	TRBV28	TRBJ2-4	TRBD1	CASRPPPGQGKNIQYF	TGTGCCAGCAGACCCCCCCCGGGACAGGGGAAAAACATTCAGTACTTC
NA	TRBV7-2	TRBJ2-1	NA	CASSLAPGVRQRNEQFF	TGTGCCAGCAGCTTAGCGCCCGGTGTAAGGCAGAGGAATGAGCAGTTCTTC
few	TRBV4-3	TRBJ2-7	TRBD1	CASSQEEGTGFYEQYF	TGCGCCAGCAGCCAAGAGGAGGGGACAGGCTTCTACGAGCAGTACTTC
NA	TRBV5-4	TRBJ2-3	NA	CASSLDLTAGADTQYF	TGTGCCAGCAGCTTGGATCTCACGGCAGGGGCCGATACGCAGTATTTT
few	TRBV2	TRBJ1-6	TRBD1	CASRTGPFNSPLHF	TGTGCCAGCAGGACAGGGCCGTTTAATTCACCCCTCCACTTT
few	TRBV7-2	TRBJ2-1	TRBD2	CASSSRPLAAYNEQFF	TGTGCCAGCAGTTCAAGGCCTCTAGCGGCCTACAATGAGCAGTTCTTC
NA	TRBV2	TRBJ2-3	TRBD1	CASKPVRGQEGTDTQYF	TGTGCCAGCAAGCCCGTCCGGGGACAGGAGGGGACAGATACGCAGTATTTT
NA	TRBV30	TRBJ2-1	TRBD1	CAWLGQGDHNEQFF	TGTGCCTGGCTAGGACAGGGCGACCACAATGAGCAGTTCTTC
NA	TRBV7-6	TRBJ2-1	TRBD2	CASSPGTSGYNEQFF	TGTGCCAGCAGCCCCGGGACTAGCGGCTACAATGAGCAGTTCTTC
few	TRBV14	TRBJ2-7	TRBD1	CASSQLRDREGTYEQYF	TGTGCCAGCAGCCAGCTAAGAGACAGGGAAGGAACCTACGAGCAGTACTTC
NA	TRBV28	TRBJ2-4	NA	CASSPGGGAKNIQYF	TGTGCCAGCAGCCCAGGTGGAGGGGCCAAAAACATTCAGTACTTC
few	TRBV13	TRBJ1-5	NA	CASSLGQGRNQPQHF	TGTGCCAGCAGCTTAGGGCAGGGAAGGAATCAGCCCCAGCATTTT
NA	TRBV10-3	TRBJ2-1	TRBD2	CANSAGEAYNEQFF	TGTGCCAACTCAGCGGGAGAGGCCTACAATGAGCAGTTCTTC
NA	TRBV11-2	TRBJ2-3	NA	CASSFGRIVVTQYF	TGTGCCAGCAGCTTTGGCAGAATCGTGGTTACGCAGTATTTT
NA	TRBV6-6	TRBJ1-5	NA	CASSYVGQPQHF	TGTGCCAGCAGTTATGTCGGTCAGCCCCAGCATTTT
NA	TRBV7-9	TRBJ2-5	NA	CASSLESGWIQETQYF	TGTGCCAGCAGCCTAGAAAGCGGGTGGATCCAAGAGACCCAGTACTTC
NA	TRBV28	TRBJ2-3	NA	CASSPRGRGTDTQYF	TGTGCCAGCAGTCCGCGAGGGCGGGGCACAGATACGCAGTATTTT
NA	TRBV30	TRBJ1-1	NA	CAWRTQGKFSKAFF	TGTGCCTGGAGAACGCAGGGGAAGTTTAGTAAAGCTTTCTTT
few	TRBV9	TRBJ2-3	TRBD2	CASSVTGLAGRGGAADTQYF	TGTGCCAGCAGCGTTACGGGACTAGCGGGGCGGGGGGGGGCGGCAGATACGCAGTATTTT
NA	TRBV2	TRBJ2-5	TRBD2	CASSSGTNQETQYF	TGTGCCAGCAGTTCCGGGACTAACCAAGAGACCCAGTACTTC
few	TRBV2	TRBJ2-7	NA	CASSPSRRPIYEQYF	TGTGCCAGCAGTCCCTCTAGGAGGCCGATCTACGAGCAGTACTTC
NA	TRBV5-5	TRBJ2-1	NA	CASSLGLASFNEQFF	TGTGCCAGCAGCTTAGGGCTAGCGTCGTTCAATGAGCAGTTCTTC
NA	TRBV28	TRBJ2-7	NA	CASSRPDRDFYEQYF	TGTGCCAGCAGTAGACCTGATCGGGACTTTTACGAGCAGTACTTC
few	TRBV9	TRBJ2-3	TRBD1	CASSVFSGGSTDTQYF	TGTGCCAGCAGCGTATTTTCAGGGGGAAGCACAGATACGCAGTATTTT
few	TRBV11-2	TRBJ2-1	NA	CASSLDSGQLVQFF	TGTGCCAGCAGCTTAGATTCAGGACAGCTTGTGCAGTTCTTC
NA	TRBV5-1	TRBJ2-5	TRBD2	CASRRTSGGGETQYF	TGCGCCAGCAGACGGACTAGCGGGGGTGGAGAGACCCAGTACTTC
few	TRBV4-2	TRBJ1-3	NA	CASSQGGGFSGNTIYF	TGTGCCAGCAGCCAGGGCGGGGGCTTCTCTGGAAACACCATATATTTT
few	TRBV28	TRBJ2-5	NA	CASSSGLGRFSQETQYF	TGTGCCAGCAGTTCGGGTCTGGGGAGGTTCTCCCAAGAGACCCAGTACTTC
few	TRBV7-9	TRBJ2-5	TRBD1	CASSPSVGTVQETQYF	TGTGCCAGCAGCCCAAGTGTAGGGACAGTTCAAGAGACCCAGTACTTC